This T cell receptor beta chain was recorded in a study of OX40 agonist ivuxolimab in advanced cancers. Study-level information: Eligibility admitted prior anti-PD-1, anti-PD-L1 or anti-CTLA-4 therapy; roughly 39% had some. Three individuals attained partial responses, comprising one hepatocellular carcinoma case and two cutaneous melanoma cases. Broader study findings: More expanded clones were found, on average, in CD8+ than in CD4+ T cells.

Produced via immunoSEQ multiplex PCR; TCRdb's table is partial and in-frame only. The sample has roughly 80,000 clones, 80% to 90% seen once. A word on this clone: Its cognate antigen is unknown.

V was pared by 0 bases and J by 5 bases, with 21 bases between. Germline V gene lookup returns CDR1 LGHNA and CDR2 YSLEER. This CDR3 region has 18 residues. The chain links TRBV4-3 to TRBJ2-3, with D possibly TRBD1 on 5 matching bases. This sequence originates from an adult with an advanced solid tumor such as melanoma, head and neck, liver or kidney cancer. This material consisted of CD4+ or CD8+ T cells sorted from blood, taken in a trial of the OX40 agonist ivuxolimab. CDR3: CASSQDRGTGRKLDTQYF. The CDR3 nucleotides are TGCGCCAGCAGCCAAGATAGAGGAACAGGACGGAAGTTAGATACGCAGTATTTT.